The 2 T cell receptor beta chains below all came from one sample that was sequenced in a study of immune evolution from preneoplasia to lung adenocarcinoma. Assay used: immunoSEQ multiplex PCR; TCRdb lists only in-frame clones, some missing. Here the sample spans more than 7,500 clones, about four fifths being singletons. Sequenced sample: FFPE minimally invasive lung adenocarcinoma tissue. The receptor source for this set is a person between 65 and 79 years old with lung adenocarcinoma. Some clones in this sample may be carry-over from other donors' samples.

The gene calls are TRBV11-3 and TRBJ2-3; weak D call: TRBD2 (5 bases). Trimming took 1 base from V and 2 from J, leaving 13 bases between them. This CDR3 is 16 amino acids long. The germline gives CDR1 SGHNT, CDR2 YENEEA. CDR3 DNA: TGTGCCAGCAGCTTAGGTGGCGGGTCCAACACAGATACGCAGTATTTT. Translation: CASSLGGGSNTDTQYF. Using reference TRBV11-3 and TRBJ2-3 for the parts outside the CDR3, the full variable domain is EAGVVQSPRYKIIEKKQPVAFWCNPISGHNTLYWYLQNLGQGPELLIRYENEEAVDDSQLPKDRFSAERLKGVDSTLKIQPAELGDSAVYLCASSLGGGSNTDTQYFGPGTRLTVL.

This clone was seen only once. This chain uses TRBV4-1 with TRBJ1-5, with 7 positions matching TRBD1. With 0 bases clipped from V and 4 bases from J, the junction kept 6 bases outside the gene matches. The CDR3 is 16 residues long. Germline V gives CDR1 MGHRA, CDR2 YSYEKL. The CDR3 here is CASSQDLAGGNQPQHF. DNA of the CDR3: TGCGCCAGCAGCCAAGATTTGGCAGGGGGGAATCAGCCCCAGCATTTT.